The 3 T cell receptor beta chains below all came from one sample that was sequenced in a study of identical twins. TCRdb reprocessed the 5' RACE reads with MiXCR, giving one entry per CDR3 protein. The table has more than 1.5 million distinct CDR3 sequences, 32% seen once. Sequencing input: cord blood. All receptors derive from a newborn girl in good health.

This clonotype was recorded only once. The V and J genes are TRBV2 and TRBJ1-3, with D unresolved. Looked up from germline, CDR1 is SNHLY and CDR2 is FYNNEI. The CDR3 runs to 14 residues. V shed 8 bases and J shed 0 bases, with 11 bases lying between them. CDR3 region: CASCRGISGNTIYF. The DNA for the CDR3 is TGTGCCAGCTGTCGGGGAATCTCTGGAAACACCATATATTTT.

CDR3 sequence: CSAGRQGRNQPQHF. The CDR3 DNA reads TGCAGTGCTGGGAGACAGGGGCGCAATCAGCCCCAGCATTTT. V usage is TRBV20-1 and J usage is TRBJ1-5; the match to TRBD1 covers 8 bases. J was trimmed by 2 bases and V by 5 bases; bases with no gene match: 5. The CDR3 runs to 14 residues. Looked up from germline, CDR1 is DFQATT and CDR2 is SNEGSKA (reference sequence).

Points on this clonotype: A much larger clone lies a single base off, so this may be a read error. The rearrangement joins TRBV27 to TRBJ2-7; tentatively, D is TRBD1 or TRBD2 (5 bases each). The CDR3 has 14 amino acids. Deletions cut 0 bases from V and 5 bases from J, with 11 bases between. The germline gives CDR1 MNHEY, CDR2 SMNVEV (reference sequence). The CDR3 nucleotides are TGTGCCAGCAGTTTATCTGGGGACGCCCACGAGCAGTACTTC. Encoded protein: CASSLSGDAHEQYF.